This T cell receptor (beta chain) was sequenced in a study of cytomegalovirus exposure and HLA in healthy donors (dated by TCRdb to between 2016 and 2019). Regarding the study in general: According to a later analysis, the roughly 120 validation repertoires were produced on the same platform as the 600 to 850 repertoires of the first cohort. The aim of the study was to test whether cataloging public T cell receptors could identify signatures of past pathogen exposure. Along with the approximately 700-subject first cohort, a separate validation cohort of around 110 different subjects was used. High-throughput TCR immunosequencing, statistical association of individual TCRs with disease status, and machine learning were combined to predict cytomegalovirus infection status.

Library preparation was by the immunoSEQ multiplex PCR assay. Per the original workflow: A statistical classification framework was built for diagnosing cytomegalovirus status from the catalog of TCR beta chain sequences. The table was pulled from immuneACCESS by TCRdb, which kept in-frame rearrangements only. Such tables lose some clones; where checked, under half of the loss comes from unresolved V genes, and the rest has no known cause. The V and J calls and clone size are taken from that table; D and trimming were inferred from the DNA. This sample comprises hundreds of thousands of clones, roughly 88% of them detected only once. Of the sample, more than 13% is held by the ten largest clones. From the germline V gene (reference sequence), CDR1 is GTSNPN and CDR2 is SVGIG. Its CDR3 holds 17 amino acids, cysteine through phenylalanine. The kept DNA is CDR3 alone, 51 bases in frame from the first base. The germline V and J ends show losses of 2 bases and 5 bases respectively, and no gene match explains 16 bases of the junction.

The donors were included in the validation cohort of over a hundred subjects, a group kept apart from the roughly 730-subject first cohort. The paper as a whole reports these results and caveats: In both the original and validation cohorts, the classifier was reported to diagnose cytomegalovirus status with high specificity and sensitivity. A later analysis had no HLA typing for the validation cohort, so co-occurrence there was scored across all 120 or so repertoires. The authors suggested that the approach could potentially be extended to other disease states and immunological phenotypes. A later analysis found that TCRs clustered in the first cohort also tended to co-occur in the 120 validation repertoires, with 94% of cluster scores above 0. Across donors, most TCR sequences were observed very rarely, whereas some public TCRs were present in many individuals. The study listed 150 to 200 TCR beta chains as associated with cytomegalovirus. A few of the identified cytomegalovirus-associated TCR beta chains were confirmed in vitro to be specific for cytomegalovirus antigens.

This clone was recorded once. The clone's antigen remains unknown. Per-base qualities were not stored, and no clone one base away is much larger. The material sequenced was PBMCs. The origin of this receptor is a young woman in good health and CMV-seropositive. The chain was built from TRBV30 and TRBJ2-3, with TRBD1 matching 7 junction bases. The DNA sequence is as follows: TGTGCCTGGAGTTTACTCCGGGACAGAAGAATTCGAGATACGCAGTATTTT. Translated, it reads CAWSLLRDRRIRDTQYF. Where the CDR3 stops, the reference TRBV30 and TRBJ2-3 genes take over; the full variable domain is SQTIHQWPATLVQPVGSPLSLECTVEGTSNPNLYWYRQAAGRGLQLLFYSVGIGQISSEVPQNLSASRPQDRQFILSSKKLLLSDSGFYLCAWSLLRDRRIRDTQYFGPGTRLTVL.